This T cell receptor beta chain emerged from a study of blood T cell repertoires in COVID-19. About the study: The United States, Italy and Spain supplied acute and convalescent COVID-19 samples. T cells, B-cell-depleted T cells, or PBMCs provided the cDNA or gDNA that served as material.

Source study methods: Estimation of nucleated cell counts was performed using reference gene primer amplification. TCRdb keeps only in-frame clones here, not all; method: immunoSEQ multiplex PCR. Clone size and the V and J calls come from that table; the DNA yielded D and trimming. In the table there are tens of thousands of clones, 82% of which are singletons. Trimming removed 4 bases from V and 7 bases from J; junction bases left unmatched: 16. The CDR3 spans 16 residues. Germline V gene sequence: CDR1 SGDLS, CDR2 YYNGEE. The J gene is TRBJ2-7, the V gene TRBV9; 8 bases align to TRBD2. Sequences were obtained from peripheral blood. This receptor was obtained from a human donor in a cohort sampled during active COVID-19. The CDR3 DNA is TGTGCCAGCAGCCCTCACCCGGAAGGACTAGCTAGTGAGCAGTACTTC. It codes for CASSPHPEGLASEQYF.